This entry concerns a single T cell receptor (beta chain). These data originate in a study of shared clonotypes between healthy human individuals. Assay used: immunoSEQ multiplex PCR; TCRdb lists only in-frame clones, some missing. Found here are around 450,000 clones, about 85% of them singletons; the top ten hold under 15%. Germline V CDR1 and CDR2: SGHAT, FQDESV (reference sequence). Trimming removed 0 bases at V and 2 bases at J, with 11 bases between. The length of the CDR3 is 15 residues. The V gene is TRBV11-1, the J gene TRBJ2-7; D call uncertain. The specimen was PBMCs. The clonotype comes from a woman aged 40 to 55 in good health. Some clones in this sample may be carry-over from other donors' samples. The CDR3 sequence is CASSLALTGPYEQYF. DNA for the CDR3: TGTGCCAGCAGCTTAGCTCTTACTGGGCCCTACGAGCAGTACTTC.